The present entry profiles one TCR beta chain with its context. Authors' data handling: Counts of nucleated cells, estimated from reference gene primer amplification, were obtained. Some clones are missing from TCRdb's copy, which holds only in-frame ones; the method was immunoSEQ multiplex PCR. The V and J calls and clone size come from that table; D and trimming were worked out from the DNA. The sample shows roughly 66,000 clones, 82% of them seen only once. Germline trimming cut 4 bases from V and 2 bases from J; bases unmatched to any gene: 2. This CDR3 is 14 amino acids long. The germline CDR1 and CDR2 sequences are SNHLY and FYNNEI. This entry is derived from a study of blood T cell repertoires in COVID-19. Overall study: The United States, Italy and Spain were the sources of the acute and convalescent COVID-19 samples. T cells, B-cell-depleted T cells, or PBMCs provided the cDNA or gDNA that served as material.

Sequencing was performed on peripheral blood. This sequence originates from a man aged 60 to 75 with acute or convalescent COVID-19. The chain couples TRBV2 to TRBJ2-7; 10 nucleotides line up with TRBD1. DNA of the CDR3: TGTGCCAGCAGTGGACAGGGGGCGCCCTACGAGCAGTACTTC. This codes for CASSGQGAPYEQYF. The variable domain in full, completed from reference TRBV2 and TRBJ2-7, reads EPEVTQTPSHQVTQMGQEVILRCVPISNHLYFYWYRQILGQKVEFLVSFYNNEISEKSEIFDDQFSVERPDGSNFTLKIRSTKLEDSAMYFCASSGQGAPYEQYFGPGTRLTVT.